These T cell receptor beta chains were read from a single sample in a study of T cells in Graves' hyperthyroidism and ophthalmopathy. TCRdb reprocessed the multiplex PCR reads via MiXCR and lists one record per CDR3 protein. The repertoire holds around 350,000 distinct CDR3 sequences, with approximately 14% as singletons. The sample taken for sequencing was blood. These receptors were collected from a woman aged 25 to 39 with Graves' ophthalmopathy. Both conserved end residues are part of each CDR3. Each record gives: V gene, J gene, CDR3 protein.

>TRBV7-2|TRBJ1-5
CASSLEGSRHQPQHF
>TRBV28|TRBJ2-7
CASSGQGPSYEQYF
>TRBV18|TRBJ1-1
CASSPRREGEAFF
>TRBV27|TRBJ1-1
CATRPLTGVGTEAFF
>TRBV20-1|TRBJ1-1
CSAREAPGEAFF
>TRBV27|TRBJ1-6
CASSTGQGPPRYNSPLHF
>TRBV6-1|TRBJ2-7
CASSERGDYEQYF
>TRBV5-8|TRBJ2-7
CASSPSQISYEQYF
>TRBV12-3/TRBV12-4|TRBJ1-5
CASRQELQPQHF
>TRBV30|TRBJ2-7
CAWGTGSSTYEQYF
>TRBV11-3|TRBJ2-1
CASRLGQRNEQFF
>TRBV12-3/TRBV12-4|TRBJ1-2
CASSHGQGVNYGYTF
>TRBV2|TRBJ1-1
CASNRGNTEAFF
>TRBV6-1|TRBJ2-1
CASSLQGAADNEQFF
>TRBV5-1|TRBJ2-6
CASSGATGANVLTF
>TRBV5-1|TRBJ2-1
CASSMGLQVGDNEQFF
>TRBV2|TRBJ1-5
CASSDAGGNQPQHF
>TRBV10-3|TRBJ1-5
CAISGGGRDNQPQHF
>TRBV11-2|TRBJ2-3
CASRPGLAGRLDTQYF
>TRBV2|TRBJ2-1
CASLGARDEQFF
>TRBV28|TRBJ2-3
CASSLPGADTQYF
>TRBV7-2|TRBJ2-7
CASSLESGTYEQYF
>TRBV2|TRBJ1-1
CASSSQGQMNTEAFF
>TRBV7-9|TRBJ2-5
CASRPRYRDTGQETQYF
>TRBV9|TRBJ1-2
CASSVDAAVGYTF
>TRBV11-3|TRBJ2-3
CASSSDPTTDTQYF
>TRBV5-1|TRBJ1-3
CASSFGQASSGNTIYF
>TRBV12-3/TRBV12-4|TRBJ2-6
CASGDRAGANVLTF
>TRBV7-6|TRBJ1-3
CASSQRLSSGNTIYF
>TRBV12-3/TRBV12-4|TRBJ1-5
CASSLDGGPQPQHF
>TRBV27|TRBJ2-1
CASSPWAAAYNEQFF
>TRBV12-3/TRBV12-4|TRBJ1-1
CASSVQGNTEAFF
>TRBV7-3|TRBJ2-7
CASSLKDDGPYEQYF
>TRBV20-1|TRBJ1-5
CSARDAGGNQPQHF
>TRBV7-9|TRBJ2-4
CASSLAAAKNIQYF
>TRBV28|TRBJ1-4
CASSLTDSFNEKLFF
>TRBV19|TRBJ2-7
CASSSTATYEQYF
>TRBV2|TRBJ2-2
CANSMNTGELFF
>TRBV7-2|TRBJ2-7
CASSLGTHGQYF
>TRBV28|TRBJ1-5
CASSLPATNQPQHF
>TRBV3-1|TRBJ2-5
CASSQVEGETQYF
>TRBV24-1|TRBJ2-1
CATSRDNRGNEQFF
>TRBV28|TRBJ1-2
CASSRIRGPANYGYTF
>TRBV7-6|TRBJ2-1
CASSLGSLGLSEQFF
>TRBV11-3|TRBJ2-1
CASSLDTPSYNEQFF
>TRBV7-8|TRBJ2-4
CASSLVSTGLAKNIQYF
>TRBV4-2|TRBJ2-3
CASSQESSGGRADTQYF